The 7 T cell receptor beta chains reported below all come from one sample, sequenced in a study of regulatory T cells in long-lasting Graves disease. Through Arm-PCR of CDR3 regions and iRepertoire HTBI primers, TCR beta libraries were built. MiXCR, applied by TCRdb to the multiplex PCR reads, yields one record per CDR3 protein. The table includes 420,000 or so distinct CDR3 sequences, about a quarter detected once. The time point is: persistent/refractory GD, antithyroid drugs over 5 years with positive TRAb. PBMCs were the source of the RNA used for TCR sequencing. The sequences come from peripheral blood mononuclear cells (PBMCs), collected when the disease was refractory, from a patient treated with antithyroid drugs. The receptors stem from a female donor with Graves disease.

V gene TRBV6-5 combines with J gene TRBJ1-2, with 11 nucleotides matching TRBD1. Germline-derived CDR1 and CDR2 are MNHEY and SVGAGI. This CDR3 comprises 18 residues. The V and J ends lost 2 bases and 6 bases, in that order; junction bases with no gene match: 14. This CDR3 reads CASSYRRVDWDRGNGYTF. CDR3 nucleotide sequence: TGTGCCAGCAGTTACAGGCGGGTTGATTGGGACAGGGGGAATGGCTACACCTTC.

This clonotype was counted only a few times. The junction does not match germline at one end; this may be a read error. The chain has TRBV2 and TRBJ1-6; D gene ambiguous. The CDR3 has 13 residues. Germline CDR1 is SNHLY and CDR2 is FYNNEI. CDR3: CATSAAANSPLHF. In nucleotides, the CDR3 is TGTGCCACCAGTGCGGCAGCTAATTCACCCCTCCACTTT.

The sample holds many counts of this clonotype. CDR3: CASSLWGDRSEAFF. The CDR3 nucleotides read TGTGCCAGCAGCTTATGGGGGGATAGATCTGAAGCTTTCTTT. V gene TRBV13 combines with J gene TRBJ1-1, with TRBD1 as a possible D gene (5 bases). Trimming took off 2 bases at V and 6 bases at J, with 13 bases between the two ends. This CDR3 has 14 amino acids. Germline values: CDR1 PRHDT, CDR2 FYEKMQ (reference sequence).

This clonotype was counted a single time. CDR3 in amino acids: CASSFPGQANEQFF. In nucleotides, the CDR3 is TGTGCCAGCAGCTTCCCGGGACAGGCCAATGAGCAGTTCTTC. The J gene is TRBJ2-1, the V gene TRBV7-9, with 8 nucleotides matching TRBD1. CDR1 SEHNR and CDR2 FQNEAQ come from the germline V gene (reference sequence). The CDR3 extends over 14 amino acids. Losses at the gene ends were 3 bases for V and 6 bases for J; bases not matched to a gene: 4.

This clonotype was recorded many times. The chain combines TRBV7-2 with TRBJ2-5; D gene ambiguous. Germline V gene lookup returns CDR1 SGHTA and CDR2 FQGNSA. This CDR3 spans 14 amino acids. Trimming pared 1 base from V and 5 bases from J, leaving 11 bases between. In DNA form, the CDR3 reads TGTGCCAGCAGCTTAGATCGTGTTTCCGAGACCCAGTACTTC. As protein: CASSLDRVSETQYF.

The chain couples TRBV5-1 to TRBJ2-2; TRBD2 matches 10 bases. The germline V gene has CDR1 SGHRS and CDR2 YFSETQ. The CDR3 is 18 residues long. With V trimmed by 1 base and J by 4 bases, 10 bases remained unmatched. CDR3 residues: CASSLSLAGVSSTGELFF. DNA for the CDR3: TGCGCCAGCAGCTTGAGCCTAGCGGGAGTCTCAAGCACCGGGGAGCTGTTTTTT. Full variable domain (rest looked up from reference TRBV5-1 and TRBJ2-2): KAGVTQTPRYLIKTRGQQVTLSCSPISGHRSVSWYQQTPGQGLQFLFEYFSETQRNKGNFPGRFSGRQFSNSRSEMNVSTLELGDSALYLCASSLSLAGVSSTGELFFGEGSRLTVL.

This rearrangement joins TRBV6-9 to TRBJ2-1; possible D gene TRBD1, 6 bases. Trimming took off 4 bases at V and 6 bases at J, with 13 bases between the two ends. Per the germline V gene, CDR1 is MNHGY and CDR2 is SVAAGI. The CDR3 sequence is 14 residues long. In DNA, the CDR3 is TGTGCCAGCAGTTTATCCCAAGGGGGCAATGAGCAGTTCTTC. Its protein product is CASSLSQGGNEQFF.